This T cell receptor beta chain stems from a study of blood T cells in healthy people across ages. The use of a sample-barcoded 5' primer and a J-beta primer mix characterized a second PCR of about 7 to 12 cycles. TCRdb fed the 5' RACE reads into MiXCR, producing one record per CDR3 protein. The data contain some 1 million distinct CDR3 sequences, 40% to 50% of them singletons. The table lists this clonotype with a few counts. Its matching antigen is unknown. The study, taken as a whole, reports: A conclusive naive versus antigen-experienced comparison was prevented by the unsorted PBMCs. Any changes in expanded clonotypes were possibly confounded, as donor CMV status remained unknown.

Unmatched junction bases numbered 8, after V lost 4 bases and J lost 0 bases. This CDR3 spans 17 amino acids. The V gene's germline CDR1 is MGHDK and CDR2 SYGVNS. The sequence was obtained from a woman in her sixties or seventies in good health. The V call is TRBV25-1, the J call TRBJ1-4; TRBD1 aligns across 7 bases. Material for sequencing was blood. The CDR3 sequence: CASSVPLGTATNEKLFF. The CDR3 DNA is TGTGCCAGCAGTGTACCCCTTGGGACAGCAACTAATGAAAAACTGTTTTTT.